The entry that follows covers one T cell receptor (beta chain) sequence. TCRdb keeps only in-frame clones here, not all; method: immunoSEQ multiplex PCR. The data hold just over 250,000 clones, with 88% observed a single time. It was during active infection that Seattle patients were enrolled and then longitudinally followed. The sample originates from a study of blood T cell repertoires in COVID-19. The receptor comes from a woman between 65 and 79 years old with COVID-19, enrolled during active disease. Sequencing used peripheral blood.

The CDR3, as DNA: TGTGCCAGCAGTTTGGGGACAGGTGAGACCCAGTACTTC. Its translation is CASSLGTGETQYF. The rearrangement uses TRBV12-3 or TRBV12-4 and TRBJ2-5, with TRBD1 matching 8 bases. The junction had 2 bases not matched to a gene; V was cut back by 3 bases and J by 5 bases. This CDR3 spans 13 amino acids.